This T cell receptor beta chain appears in the sequencing data of a study of CD8+ T cells in alopecia areata. About the research overall: Tofacitinib ran for 6 to 18 months before 6 months off drug. Study outcomes and limitations: Affected scalp, especially in alopecia totalis/universalis, had a higher clonality than normal scalp did.

Once RNA had been extracted, it was reverse transcribed into cDNA to act as the sequencing template. Using immunoSEQ multiplex PCR, the repertoire was profiled, and TCRdb retains in-frame clones only, with some absent. The sample carries 110,000 to 150,000 clones, around 58% recorded once. V was shortened by 5 bases and J by 7 bases, with 15 bases between the two germline ends. CDR1 is SEHNR, CDR2 FQNEAQ, per germline (reference sequence). The CDR3 has 14 amino acids. Notes on this clone: Its matching antigen is unknown.

Sequencing was performed on CD4+ T cells sorted from blood, taken at week 0. The sequence was collected from a human donor with alopecia areata. This chain links TRBV7-9 with TRBJ1-5, with D possibly TRBD1 on 6 matching bases. The CDR3 DNA reads TGTGCCAGCAGCGAAACAGGGCAAGGGCAGCCCCAGCATTTT. It codes for CASSETGQGQPQHF.